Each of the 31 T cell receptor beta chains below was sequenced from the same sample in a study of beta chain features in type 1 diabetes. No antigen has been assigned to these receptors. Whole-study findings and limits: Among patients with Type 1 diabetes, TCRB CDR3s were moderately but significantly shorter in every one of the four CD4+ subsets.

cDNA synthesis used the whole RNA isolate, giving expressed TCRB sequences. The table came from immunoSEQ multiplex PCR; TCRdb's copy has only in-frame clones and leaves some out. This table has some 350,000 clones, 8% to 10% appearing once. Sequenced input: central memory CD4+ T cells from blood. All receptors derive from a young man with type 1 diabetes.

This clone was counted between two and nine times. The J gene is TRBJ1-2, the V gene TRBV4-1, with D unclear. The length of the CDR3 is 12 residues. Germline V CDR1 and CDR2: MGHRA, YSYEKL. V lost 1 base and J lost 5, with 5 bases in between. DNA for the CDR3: TGCGCCAGCAGCCAAGGGGTGTATGGCTACACCTTC. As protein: CASSQGVYGYTF.

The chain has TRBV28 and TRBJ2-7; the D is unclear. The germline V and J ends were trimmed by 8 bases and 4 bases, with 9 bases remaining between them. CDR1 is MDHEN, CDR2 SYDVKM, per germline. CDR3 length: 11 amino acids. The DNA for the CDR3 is TGTGCCAGCTGGAAACCGTACGAGCAGTACTTC. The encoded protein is CASWKPYEQYF.

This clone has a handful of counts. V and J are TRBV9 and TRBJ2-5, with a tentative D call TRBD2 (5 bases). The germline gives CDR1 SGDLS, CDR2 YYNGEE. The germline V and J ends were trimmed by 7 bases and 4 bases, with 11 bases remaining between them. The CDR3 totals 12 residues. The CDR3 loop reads CASSPRGETQYF. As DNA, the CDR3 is TGTGCCAGCTCACCACGGGGAGAGACCCAGTACTTC. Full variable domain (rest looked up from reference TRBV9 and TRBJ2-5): DSGVTQTPKHLITATGQRVTLRCSPRSGDLSVYWYQQSLDQGLQFLIQYYNGEERAKGNILERFSAQQFPDLHSELNLSSLELGDSALYFCASSPRGETQYFGPGTRLLVL.

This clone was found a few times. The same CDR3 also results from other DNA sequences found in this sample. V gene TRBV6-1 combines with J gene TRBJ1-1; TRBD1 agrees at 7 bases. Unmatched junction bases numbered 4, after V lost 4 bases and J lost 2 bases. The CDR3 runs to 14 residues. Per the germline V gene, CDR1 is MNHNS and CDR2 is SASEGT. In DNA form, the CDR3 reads TGTGCCAGCAGTGCGGACAGGCTCAACACTGAAGCTTTCTTT. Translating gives CASSADRLNTEAFF.

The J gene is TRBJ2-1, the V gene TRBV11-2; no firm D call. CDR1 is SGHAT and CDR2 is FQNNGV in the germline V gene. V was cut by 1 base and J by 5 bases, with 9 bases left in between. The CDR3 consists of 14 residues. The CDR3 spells CASSLGNANNEQFF. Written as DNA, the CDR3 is TGTGCCAGCAGCTTAGGGAACGCCAACAATGAGCAGTTCTTC.

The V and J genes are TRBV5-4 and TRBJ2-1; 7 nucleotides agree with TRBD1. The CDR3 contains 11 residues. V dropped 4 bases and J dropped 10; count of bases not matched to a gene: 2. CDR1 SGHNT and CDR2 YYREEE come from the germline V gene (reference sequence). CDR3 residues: CASSVQGEQFF. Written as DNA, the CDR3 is TGTGCCAGCAGCGTACAGGGGGAGCAGTTCTTC. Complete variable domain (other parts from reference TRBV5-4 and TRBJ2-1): ETGVTQSPTHLIKTRGQQVTLRCSSQSGHNTVSWYQQALGQGPQFIFQYYREEENGRGNFPPRFSGLQFPNYSSELNVNALELDDSALYLCASSVQGEQFFGPGTRLTVL.

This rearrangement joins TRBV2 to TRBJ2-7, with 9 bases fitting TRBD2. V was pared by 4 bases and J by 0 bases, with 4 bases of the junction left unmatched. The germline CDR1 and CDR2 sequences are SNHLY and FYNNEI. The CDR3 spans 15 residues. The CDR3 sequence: CASSGLAVYSYEQYF. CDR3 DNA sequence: TGTGCCAGCAGTGGACTAGCGGTCTACTCCTACGAGCAGTACTTC.

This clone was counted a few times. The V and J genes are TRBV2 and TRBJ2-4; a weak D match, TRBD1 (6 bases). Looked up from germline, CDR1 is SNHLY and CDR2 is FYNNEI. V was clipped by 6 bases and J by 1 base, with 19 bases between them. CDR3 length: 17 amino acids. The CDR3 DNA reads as TGTGCCAGCAGCCTCCCAGGGGAATTGGGGGCCAAAAACATTCAGTACTTC. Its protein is CASSLPGELGAKNIQYF.

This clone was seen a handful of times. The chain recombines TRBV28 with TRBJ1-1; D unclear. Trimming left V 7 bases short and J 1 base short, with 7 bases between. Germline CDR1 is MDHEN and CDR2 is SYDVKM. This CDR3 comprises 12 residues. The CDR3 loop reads CASILPNTEAFF. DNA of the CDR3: TGTGCCAGCATCCTACCGAACACTGAAGCTTTCTTT.

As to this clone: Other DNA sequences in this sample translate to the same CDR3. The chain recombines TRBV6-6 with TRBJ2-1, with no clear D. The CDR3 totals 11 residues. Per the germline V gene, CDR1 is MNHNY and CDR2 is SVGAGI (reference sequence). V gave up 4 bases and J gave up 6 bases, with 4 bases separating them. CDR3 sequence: CASSLSNEQFF. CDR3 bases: TGTGCCAGCAGTTTGAGCAATGAGCAGTTCTTC.

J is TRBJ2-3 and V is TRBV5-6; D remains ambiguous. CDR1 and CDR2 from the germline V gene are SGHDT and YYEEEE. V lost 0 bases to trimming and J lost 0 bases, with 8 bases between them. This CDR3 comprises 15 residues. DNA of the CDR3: TGTGCCAGCAGCTTGGGGCAGACTAGCACAGATACGCAGTATTTT. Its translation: CASSLGQTSTDTQYF.

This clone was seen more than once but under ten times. CDR3 coding DNA: TGTGCCAGTAGTACCGCGGAGGTGTCAGGAGAGCAGTTCTTC. It translates to CASSTAEVSGEQFF. The chain recombines TRBV19 with TRBJ2-1; weak D call: TRBD2 (5 bases). The germline gives CDR1 LNHDA, CDR2 SQIVND (reference sequence). The CDR3 is 14 amino acids. Trimming removed 4 bases at V and 10 bases at J, with 17 bases between.

The CDR3 nucleotides are TGTGCCAGCAGCTTAGTAGGGTACACTGAAGCTTTCTTT. Its protein is CASSLVGYTEAFF. The chain is built from TRBV7-8 and TRBJ1-1; D not certain. The CDR3 has 13 residues. Looked up from germline, CDR1 is SGHVS and CDR2 is FQNEAQ. Trimming stripped 1 base from V and 3 bases from J, with 6 bases between.

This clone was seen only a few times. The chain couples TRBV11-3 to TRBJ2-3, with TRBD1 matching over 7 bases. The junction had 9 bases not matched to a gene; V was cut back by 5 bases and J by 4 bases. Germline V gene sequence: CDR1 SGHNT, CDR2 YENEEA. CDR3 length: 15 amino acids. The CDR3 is CASSDGQVRPDTQYF. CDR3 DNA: TGTGCCAGCAGCGATGGACAGGTTCGTCCAGATACGCAGTATTTT.

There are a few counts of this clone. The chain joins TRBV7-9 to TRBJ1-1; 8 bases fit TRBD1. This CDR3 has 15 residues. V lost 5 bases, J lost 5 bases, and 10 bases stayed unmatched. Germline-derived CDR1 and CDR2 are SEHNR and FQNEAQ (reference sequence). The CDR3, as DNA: TGTGCCAGCAGCGTCGCAGGGGGCGGTAGGACTGAAGCTTTCTTT. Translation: CASSVAGGGRTEAFF. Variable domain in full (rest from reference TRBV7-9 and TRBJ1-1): DTGVSQNPRHKITKRGQNVTFRCDPISEHNRLYWYRQTLGQGPEFLTYFQNEAQLEKSRLLSDRFSAERPKGSFSTLEIQRTEQGDSAMYLCASSVAGGGRTEAFFGQGTRLTVV.

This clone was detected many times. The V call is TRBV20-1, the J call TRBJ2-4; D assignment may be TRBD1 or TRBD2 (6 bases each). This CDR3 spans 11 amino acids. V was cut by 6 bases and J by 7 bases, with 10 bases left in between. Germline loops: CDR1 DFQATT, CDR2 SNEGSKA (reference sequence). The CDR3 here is CSAGGGNIQYF. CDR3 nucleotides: TGCAGTGCGGGGGGCGGGAACATTCAGTACTTC.

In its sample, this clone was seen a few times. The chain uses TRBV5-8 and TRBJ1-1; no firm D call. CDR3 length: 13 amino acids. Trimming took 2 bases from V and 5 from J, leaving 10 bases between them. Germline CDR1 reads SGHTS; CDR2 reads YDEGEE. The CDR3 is CASSLDMETEAFF. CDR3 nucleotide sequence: TGTGCCAGCAGCTTAGACATGGAGACTGAAGCTTTCTTT. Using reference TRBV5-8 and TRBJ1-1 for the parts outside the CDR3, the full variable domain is EAGVTQSPTHLIKTRGQQATLRCSPISGHTSVYWYQQALGLGLQFLLWYDEGEERNRGNFPPRFSGRQFPNYSSELNVNALELEDSALYLCASSLDMETEAFFGQGTRLTVV.

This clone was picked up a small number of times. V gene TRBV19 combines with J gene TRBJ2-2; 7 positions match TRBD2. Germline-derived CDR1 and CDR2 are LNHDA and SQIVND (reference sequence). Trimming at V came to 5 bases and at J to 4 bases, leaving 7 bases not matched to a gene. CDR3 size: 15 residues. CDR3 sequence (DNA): TGTGCCAGTAGTTCTAGCGGACAATTCACCGGGGAGCTGTTTTTT. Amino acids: CASSSSGQFTGELFF. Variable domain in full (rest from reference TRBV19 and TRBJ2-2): DGGITQSPKYLFRKEGQNVTLSCEQNLNHDAMYWYRQDPGQGLRLIYYSQIVNDFQKGDIAEGYSVSREKKESFPLTVTSAQKNPTAFYLCASSSSGQFTGELFFGEGSRLTVL.

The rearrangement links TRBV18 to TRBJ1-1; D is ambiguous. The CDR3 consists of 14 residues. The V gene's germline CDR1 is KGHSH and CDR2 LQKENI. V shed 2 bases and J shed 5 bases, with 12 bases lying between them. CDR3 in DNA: TGTGCCAGCTCACCAGACGGCGGGTTGACTGAAGCTTTCTTT. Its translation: CASSPDGGLTEAFF.

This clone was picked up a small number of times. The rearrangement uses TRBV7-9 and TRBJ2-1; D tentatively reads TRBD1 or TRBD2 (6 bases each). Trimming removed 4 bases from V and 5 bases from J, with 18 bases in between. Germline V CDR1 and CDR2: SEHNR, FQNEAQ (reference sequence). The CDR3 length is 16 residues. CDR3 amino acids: CASSSGVGTYNNEQFF. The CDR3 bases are TGTGCCAGCAGCTCAGGGGTGGGGACTTACAACAATGAGCAGTTCTTC. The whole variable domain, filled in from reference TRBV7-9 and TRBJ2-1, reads DTGVSQNPRHKITKRGQNVTFRCDPISEHNRLYWYRQTLGQGPEFLTYFQNEAQLEKSRLLSDRFSAERPKGSFSTLEIQRTEQGDSAMYLCASSSGVGTYNNEQFFGPGTRLTVL.

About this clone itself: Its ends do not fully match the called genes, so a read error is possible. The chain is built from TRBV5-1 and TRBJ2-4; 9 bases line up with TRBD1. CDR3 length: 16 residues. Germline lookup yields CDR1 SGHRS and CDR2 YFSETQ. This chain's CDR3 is CAGSSSTGGLLNIQYF. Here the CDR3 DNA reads TGCGCCGGCAGCTCAAGCACAGGGGGCTTGTTAAACATTCAGTACTTC.

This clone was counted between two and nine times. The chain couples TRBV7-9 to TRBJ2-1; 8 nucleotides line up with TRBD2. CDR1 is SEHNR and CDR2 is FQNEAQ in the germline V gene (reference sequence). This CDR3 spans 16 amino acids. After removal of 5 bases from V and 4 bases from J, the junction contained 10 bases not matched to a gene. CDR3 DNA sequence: TGTGCCAGCAGCGCCCTTGGGGCGGGAGGTTACAATGAGCAGTTCTTC. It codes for CASSALGAGGYNEQFF.

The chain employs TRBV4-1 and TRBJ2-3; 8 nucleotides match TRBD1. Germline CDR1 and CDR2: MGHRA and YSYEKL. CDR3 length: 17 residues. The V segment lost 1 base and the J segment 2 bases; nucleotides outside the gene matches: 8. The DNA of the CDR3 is TGCGCCAGCAGCCAAGGTCGACAGGGGAGAAACACAGATACGCAGTATTTT. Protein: CASSQGRQGRNTDTQYF.

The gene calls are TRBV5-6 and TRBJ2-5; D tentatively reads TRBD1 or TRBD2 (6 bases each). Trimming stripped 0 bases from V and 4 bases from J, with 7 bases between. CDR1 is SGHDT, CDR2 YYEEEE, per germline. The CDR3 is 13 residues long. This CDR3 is CASSLAGAETQYF. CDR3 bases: TGTGCCAGCAGCTTGGCGGGGGCAGAGACCCAGTACTTC.

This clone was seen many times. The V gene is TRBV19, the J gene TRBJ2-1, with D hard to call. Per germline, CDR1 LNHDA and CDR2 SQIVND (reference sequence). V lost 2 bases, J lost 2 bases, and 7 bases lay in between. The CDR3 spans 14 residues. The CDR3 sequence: CASSITAPYNEQFF. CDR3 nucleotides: TGTGCCAGTAGTATAACGGCTCCCTACAATGAGCAGTTCTTC.

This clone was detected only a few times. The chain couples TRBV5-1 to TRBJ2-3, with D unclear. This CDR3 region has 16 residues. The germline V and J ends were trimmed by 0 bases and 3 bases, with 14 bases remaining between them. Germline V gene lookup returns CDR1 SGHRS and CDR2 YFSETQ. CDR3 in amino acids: CASSLDPAPGTDTQYF. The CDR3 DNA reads TGCGCCAGCAGCTTGGATCCCGCACCGGGTACAGATACGCAGTATTTT.

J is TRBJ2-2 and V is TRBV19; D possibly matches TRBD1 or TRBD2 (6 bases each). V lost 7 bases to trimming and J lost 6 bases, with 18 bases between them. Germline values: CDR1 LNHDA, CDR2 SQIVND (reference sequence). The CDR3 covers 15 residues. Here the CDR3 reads CASIRGPGVSGELFF. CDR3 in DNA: TGTGCCAGTATTCGGGGGCCAGGGGTGTCCGGGGAGCTGTTTTTT.

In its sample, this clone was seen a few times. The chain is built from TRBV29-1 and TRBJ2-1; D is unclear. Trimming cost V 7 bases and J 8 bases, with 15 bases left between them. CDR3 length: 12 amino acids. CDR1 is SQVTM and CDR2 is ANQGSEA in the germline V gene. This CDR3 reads CSAVREVDEQFF. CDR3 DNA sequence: TGCAGCGCAGTGAGAGAGGTAGATGAGCAGTTCTTC.

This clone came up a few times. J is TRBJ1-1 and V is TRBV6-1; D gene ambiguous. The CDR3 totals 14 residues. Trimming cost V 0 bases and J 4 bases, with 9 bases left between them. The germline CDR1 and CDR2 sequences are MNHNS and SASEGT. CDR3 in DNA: TGTGCCAGCAGTGAAGCCATTACGGGCACTGAAGCTTTCTTT. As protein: CASSEAITGTEAFF.

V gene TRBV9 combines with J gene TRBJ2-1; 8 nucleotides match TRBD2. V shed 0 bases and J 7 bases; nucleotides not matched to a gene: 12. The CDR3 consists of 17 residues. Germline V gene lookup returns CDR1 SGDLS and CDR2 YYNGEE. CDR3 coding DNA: TGTGCCAGCAGCGTAGGGGGGATAGCGGGATTTCAAAATGAGCAGTTCTTC. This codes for CASSVGGIAGFQNEQFF. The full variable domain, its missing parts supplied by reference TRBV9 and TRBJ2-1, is DSGVTQTPKHLITATGQRVTLRCSPRSGDLSVYWYQQSLDQGLQFLIQYYNGEERAKGNILERFSAQQFPDLHSELNLSSLELGDSALYFCASSVGGIAGFQNEQFFGPGTRLTVL.

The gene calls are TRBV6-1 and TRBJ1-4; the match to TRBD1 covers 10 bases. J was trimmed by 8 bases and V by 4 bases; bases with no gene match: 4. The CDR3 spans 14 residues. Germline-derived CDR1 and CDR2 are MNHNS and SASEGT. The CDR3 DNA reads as TGTGCCAGCAGTGCGGGGACAGGGGAGGAAAAACTGTTTTTT. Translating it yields CASSAGTGEEKLFF.